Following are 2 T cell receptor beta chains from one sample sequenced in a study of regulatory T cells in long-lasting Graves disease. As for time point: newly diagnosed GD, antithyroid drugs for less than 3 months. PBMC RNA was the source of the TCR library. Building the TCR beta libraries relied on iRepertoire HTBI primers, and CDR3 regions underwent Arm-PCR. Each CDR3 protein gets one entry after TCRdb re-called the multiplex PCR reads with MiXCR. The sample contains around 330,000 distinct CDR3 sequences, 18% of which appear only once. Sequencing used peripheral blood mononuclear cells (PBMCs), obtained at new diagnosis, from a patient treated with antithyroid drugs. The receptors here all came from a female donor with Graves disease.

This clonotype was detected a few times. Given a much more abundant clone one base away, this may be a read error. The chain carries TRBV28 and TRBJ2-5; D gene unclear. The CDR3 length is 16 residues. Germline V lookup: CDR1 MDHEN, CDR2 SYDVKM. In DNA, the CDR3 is TGTGCCAGCAGTTTGATTGCCCGGCGGTACCACGAGACCCAGTACTTC. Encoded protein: CASSLIARRYHETQYF.

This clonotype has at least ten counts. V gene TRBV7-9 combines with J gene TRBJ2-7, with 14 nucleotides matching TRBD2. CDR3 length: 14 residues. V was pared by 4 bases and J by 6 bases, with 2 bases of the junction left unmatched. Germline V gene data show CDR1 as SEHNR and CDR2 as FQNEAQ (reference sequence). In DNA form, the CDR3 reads TGTGCCAGCAGCTGGGGACTAGCGGGAGTCGAGCAGTACTTC. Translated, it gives CASSWGLAGVEQYF.